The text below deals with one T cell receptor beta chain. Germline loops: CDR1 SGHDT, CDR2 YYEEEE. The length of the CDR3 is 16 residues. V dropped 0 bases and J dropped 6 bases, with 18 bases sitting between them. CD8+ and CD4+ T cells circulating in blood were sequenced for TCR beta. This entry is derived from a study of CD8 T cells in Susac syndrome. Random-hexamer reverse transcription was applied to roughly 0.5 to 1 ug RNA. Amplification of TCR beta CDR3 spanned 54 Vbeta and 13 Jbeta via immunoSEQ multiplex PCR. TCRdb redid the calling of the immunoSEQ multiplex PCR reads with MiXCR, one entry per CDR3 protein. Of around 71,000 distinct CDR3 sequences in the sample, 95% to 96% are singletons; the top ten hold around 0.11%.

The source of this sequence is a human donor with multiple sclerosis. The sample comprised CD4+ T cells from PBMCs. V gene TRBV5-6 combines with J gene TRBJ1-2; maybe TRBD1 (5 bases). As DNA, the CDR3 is TGTGCCAGCAGCTTGGTCGACCTCGGGACGGAAGATGGCTACACCTTC. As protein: CASSLVDLGTEDGYTF.